The rows below give T cell receptor beta chains drawn from one sample of a study of T cells in Graves' hyperthyroidism and ophthalmopathy. TCRdb re-called the multiplex PCR reads through MiXCR, storing one row per CDR3 protein. The sample lists around 570,000 distinct CDR3 sequences, nearly 20% seen once, with about 50% in the top ten. Material for sequencing was blood. The source is a man aged 40-49 years with Graves' ophthalmopathy. Each CDR3 is given with its conserved first and last residue. D genes are given only for firm matches. Expanded clones get a size class; other rows say once, few or many, or leave the size out.

J gene: TRBJ2-5; CDR3 length: 16; V gene: TRBV13; D gene: -; clone size: -; CDR3 protein: CASSLARISHGETQYF; CDR3 DNA: TGTGCCAGCAGCTTAGCCCGGATCAGCCACGGGGAGACCCAGTACTTC
J gene: TRBJ2-3; CDR3 length: 15; V gene: TRBV24-1; D gene: TRBD1; clone size: -; CDR3 protein: CATSIHRGYTDTQYF; CDR3 DNA: TGTGCCACCAGTATTCACAGGGGTTACACAGATACGCAGTATTTT
J gene: TRBJ1-2; CDR3 length: 13; V gene: TRBV3-1; D gene: -; clone size: many; CDR3 protein: CASSSINRVGYTF; CDR3 DNA: TGTGCCAGCAGTTCAATCAACCGAGTTGGCTACACCTTC
J gene: TRBJ1-2; CDR3 length: 15; V gene: TRBV5-1; D gene: -; clone size: few; CDR3 protein: CASSLTVTSPYGYTF; CDR3 DNA: TGCGCCAGCAGCTTGACGGTTACCAGCCCGTATGGCTACACCTTC
J gene: TRBJ2-5; CDR3 length: 15; V gene: TRBV4-1; D gene: -; clone size: -; CDR3 protein: CASSQGRGPRETQYF; CDR3 DNA: TGCGCCAGCAGCCAAGGTCGGGGGCCAAGAGAGACCCAGTACTTC
J gene: TRBJ2-1; CDR3 length: 16; V gene: TRBV7-2; D gene: TRBD2; clone size: -; CDR3 protein: CASSLVLAGGYNEQFF; CDR3 DNA: TGTGCCAGCAGCTTAGTGCTAGCGGGGGGGTACAATGAGCAGTTCTTC
J gene: TRBJ1-4; CDR3 length: 14; V gene: TRBV12-3/TRBV12-4; D gene: -; clone size: many; CDR3 protein: CASSLAQVSPKLFF; CDR3 DNA: TGTGCCAGCAGTTTAGCGCAGGTGTCTCCAAAACTGTTTTTT
J gene: TRBJ2-2; CDR3 length: 14; V gene: TRBV11-3; D gene: -; clone size: many; CDR3 protein: CASSSRANTGELFF; CDR3 DNA: TGTGCCAGCAGCTCCAGAGCGAACACCGGGGAGCTGTTTTTT
J gene: TRBJ2-3; CDR3 length: 12; V gene: TRBV10-3; D gene: -; clone size: -; CDR3 protein: CAIGRDTDTQYF; CDR3 DNA: TGTGCCATCGGTCGAGACACAGATACGCAGTATTTT
J gene: TRBJ2-4; CDR3 length: 16; V gene: TRBV7-2; D gene: TRBD2; clone size: few; CDR3 protein: CASSLWGGRAGNIQYF; CDR3 DNA: TGTGCCAGCAGCTTATGGGGCGGGAGGGCCGGGAACATTCAGTACTTC
J gene: TRBJ2-1; CDR3 length: 15; V gene: TRBV20-1; D gene: TRBD2; clone size: -; CDR3 protein: CSAWATSGSYNEQFF; CDR3 DNA: TGCAGTGCATGGGCTACTAGCGGCTCTTACAATGAGCAGTTCTTC
J gene: TRBJ1-1; CDR3 length: 14; V gene: TRBV13; D gene: -; clone size: -; CDR3 protein: CASSFVGTPYLAFF; CDR3 DNA: TGTGCCAGCAGCTTCGTCGGGACACCCTATTTAGCTTTCTTT
J gene: TRBJ2-5; CDR3 length: 12; V gene: TRBV6-1; D gene: TRBD1; clone size: -; CDR3 protein: CASGPGQGMEYF; CDR3 DNA: TGTGCCAGCGGACCGGGACAGGGCATGGAGTACTTC
J gene: TRBJ1-1; CDR3 length: 16; V gene: TRBV4-1; D gene: TRBD1; clone size: -; CDR3 protein: CASSQAFQGAGTEAFF; CDR3 DNA: TGCGCCAGCAGCCAAGCCTTTCAGGGGGCCGGCACTGAAGCTTTCTTT
J gene: TRBJ1-2; CDR3 length: 19; V gene: TRBV28; D gene: TRBD1; clone size: many; CDR3 protein: CASSTSGAIRMDRAYGYTF; CDR3 DNA: TGTGCCAGCAGTACCTCAGGTGCCATTCGAATGGACAGGGCCTATGGCTACACCTTC
J gene: TRBJ2-3; CDR3 length: 15; V gene: TRBV11-3; D gene: -; clone size: -; CDR3 protein: CASSKAARATDTQYF; CDR3 DNA: TGTGCCAGCAGCAAAGCGGCTAGGGCCACAGATACGCAGTATTTT
J gene: TRBJ1-5; CDR3 length: 14; V gene: TRBV6-2/TRBV6-3; D gene: TRBD1; clone size: -; CDR3 protein: CASRRGQARQPQHF; CDR3 DNA: TGTGCCAGCAGGAGAGGACAGGCTCGTCAGCCCCAGCATTTT
J gene: TRBJ2-1; CDR3 length: 16; V gene: TRBV28; D gene: -; clone size: -; CDR3 protein: CASSLSVSGGYNEQFF; CDR3 DNA: TGTGCCAGCAGTTTATCCGTGAGTGGGGGCTACAATGAGCAGTTCTTC
J gene: TRBJ2-7; CDR3 length: 13; V gene: TRBV4-1; D gene: -; clone size: few; CDR3 protein: CASSQFESYEQYF; CDR3 DNA: TGCGCCAGCAGCCAATTTGAGTCCTACGAGCAGTACTTC
J gene: TRBJ2-1; CDR3 length: 14; V gene: TRBV3-1; D gene: TRBD1; clone size: -; CDR3 protein: CASSQDNRGNEQFF; CDR3 DNA: TGTGCCAGCAGCCAAGACAACAGGGGGAATGAGCAGTTCTTC
J gene: TRBJ2-1; CDR3 length: 15; V gene: TRBV7-9; D gene: -; clone size: many; CDR3 protein: CASRHGQLVRQEQFF; CDR3 DNA: TGTGCCAGCAGACACGGACAGCTAGTTCGTCAGGAGCAGTTCTTC
J gene: TRBJ2-7; CDR3 length: 14; V gene: TRBV12-3/TRBV12-4; D gene: TRBD1; clone size: many; CDR3 protein: CASRKTGGLYEQYF; CDR3 DNA: TGTGCCAGCAGAAAAACAGGGGGACTCTACGAGCAGTACTTC
J gene: TRBJ2-1; CDR3 length: 12; V gene: TRBV7-3; D gene: -; clone size: few; CDR3 protein: CASSSIAGEQFF; CDR3 DNA: TGTGCCAGCAGCTCCATAGCCGGAGAGCAGTTCTTC
J gene: TRBJ1-6; CDR3 length: 13; V gene: TRBV6-1; D gene: -; clone size: -; CDR3 protein: CASSPRANSPLHF; CDR3 DNA: TGTGCCAGCAGCCCCAGGGCTAATTCACCCCTCCACTTT
J gene: TRBJ1-1; CDR3 length: 15; V gene: TRBV4-1; D gene: -; clone size: many; CDR3 protein: CASSPQPGQYVQAFF; CDR3 DNA: TGCGCCAGCAGCCCTCAACCGGGGCAATATGTTCAAGCTTTCTTT
J gene: TRBJ1-1; CDR3 length: 14; V gene: TRBV19; D gene: -; clone size: -; CDR3 protein: CASSIVGADTEAFF; CDR3 DNA: TGTGCCAGTAGTATAGTAGGGGCGGACACTGAAGCTTTCTTT
J gene: TRBJ2-1; CDR3 length: 12; V gene: TRBV7-9; D gene: -; clone size: -; CDR3 protein: CASSWVSYEQFF; CDR3 DNA: TGTGCCAGCAGCTGGGTCAGCTATGAGCAGTTCTTC
J gene: TRBJ2-1; CDR3 length: 13; V gene: TRBV6-2/TRBV6-3; D gene: -; clone size: -; CDR3 protein: CASSTGPWDEQFF; CDR3 DNA: TGTGCCAGCAGCACGGGCCCCTGGGATGAGCAGTTCTTC
J gene: TRBJ2-7; CDR3 length: 16; V gene: TRBV27; D gene: TRBD2; clone size: -; CDR3 protein: CASSASGSVTAYEQYF; CDR3 DNA: TGTGCCAGCAGTGCAAGCGGGAGTGTTACCGCCTACGAGCAGTACTTC
J gene: TRBJ2-7; CDR3 length: 13; V gene: TRBV27; D gene: TRBD2; clone size: -; CDR3 protein: CASSDSGANEQYF; CDR3 DNA: TGTGCCAGTTCGGATAGCGGGGCCAACGAGCAGTACTTC
J gene: TRBJ2-3; CDR3 length: 18; V gene: TRBV7-9; D gene: TRBD2; clone size: -; CDR3 protein: CASRSFGRARGYTDTQYF; CDR3 DNA: TGTGCCAGCCGCAGCTTCGGGAGGGCCAGGGGCTACACAGATACGCAGTATTTT
J gene: TRBJ2-2; CDR3 length: 16; V gene: TRBV6-2/TRBV6-3; D gene: -; clone size: -; CDR3 protein: CASSRVVGPGSGELFF; CDR3 DNA: TGTGCCAGCAGCCGGGTGGTTGGGCCGGGGTCCGGGGAGCTGTTTTTT
J gene: TRBJ2-3; CDR3 length: 22; V gene: TRBV12-3/TRBV12-4; D gene: -; clone size: -; CDR3 protein: CASSRDRSYEQYFEPGTDTQYF; CDR3 DNA: -
J gene: TRBJ2-4; CDR3 length: 16; V gene: TRBV11-2; D gene: -; clone size: few; CDR3 protein: CASSSLAGFGKNIQYF; CDR3 DNA: TGTGCCAGCAGCTCGCTAGCTGGATTTGGCAAAAACATTCAGTACTTC
J gene: TRBJ2-7; CDR3 length: 12; V gene: TRBV20-1; D gene: -; clone size: few; CDR3 protein: CSAPRRGSEQYF; CDR3 DNA: TGCAGTGCACCTCGGAGGGGAAGCGAGCAGTACTTC
J gene: TRBJ2-5; CDR3 length: 13; V gene: TRBV6-1; D gene: TRBD1; clone size: many; CDR3 protein: CASSEAGQGSQYF; CDR3 DNA: TGTGCCAGCAGTGAAGCGGGACAGGGGTCCCAGTACTTC
J gene: TRBJ2-1; CDR3 length: 15; V gene: TRBV25-1; D gene: -; clone size: few; CDR3 protein: CASSGADIGNNEQFF; CDR3 DNA: TGTGCCAGCAGTGGGGCGGACATAGGGAACAATGAGCAGTTCTTC
J gene: TRBJ2-1; CDR3 length: 17; V gene: TRBV5-5; D gene: TRBD2; clone size: few; CDR3 protein: CASSLVTVGSSGNEQFF; CDR3 DNA: TGTGCCAGCAGCTTGGTTACGGTCGGGTCTAGCGGCAATGAGCAGTTCTTC
J gene: TRBJ2-5; CDR3 length: 12; V gene: TRBV7-2; D gene: -; clone size: -; CDR3 protein: CASGRGRETQYF; CDR3 DNA: TGTGCCAGCGGCAGGGGCCGGGAGACCCAGTACTTC
J gene: TRBJ2-5; CDR3 length: 14; V gene: TRBV7-2; D gene: -; clone size: -; CDR3 protein: CASSLDAGRETQYF; CDR3 DNA: TGTGCCAGCAGCTTAGACGCGGGGCGGGAGACCCAGTACTTC
J gene: TRBJ1-1; CDR3 length: 14; V gene: TRBV19; D gene: -; clone size: many; CDR3 protein: CASSAGRVGTEAFF; CDR3 DNA: TGTGCCAGTAGCGCTGGGAGGGTTGGAACTGAAGCTTTCTTT
J gene: TRBJ2-7; CDR3 length: 14; V gene: TRBV4-1; D gene: -; clone size: -; CDR3 protein: CASSQVPGPGEQYF; CDR3 DNA: TGCGCCAGCAGCCAAGTGCCGGGCCCCGGGGAGCAGTACTTC
J gene: TRBJ1-3; CDR3 length: 15; V gene: TRBV20-1; D gene: -; clone size: many; CDR3 protein: CSAILQGSSGNTIYF; CDR3 DNA: TGCAGTGCTATCCTCCAGGGAAGCTCTGGAAACACCATATATTTT
J gene: TRBJ2-1; CDR3 length: 12; V gene: TRBV5-1; D gene: -; clone size: many; CDR3 protein: CASTAGYNEQFF; CDR3 DNA: TGCGCCAGCACCGCGGGATACAATGAGCAGTTCTTC
J gene: TRBJ2-5; CDR3 length: 14; V gene: TRBV20-1; D gene: -; clone size: few; CDR3 protein: CSATEGLRAETQYF; CDR3 DNA: TGCAGTGCAACTGAGGGCCTACGAGCGGAGACCCAGTACTTC
J gene: TRBJ2-2; CDR3 length: 16; V gene: TRBV3-1; D gene: -; clone size: few; CDR3 protein: CASSQDSRGRGGELFF; CDR3 DNA: TGTGCCAGCAGCCAAGATTCGCGGGGGCGCGGCGGGGAGCTGTTTTTT
J gene: TRBJ1-1; CDR3 length: 15; V gene: TRBV6-1; D gene: -; clone size: many; CDR3 protein: CASSRDSAMNTEAFF; CDR3 DNA: TGTGCCAGCAGTAGAGACAGTGCGATGAACACTGAAGCTTTCTTT
J gene: TRBJ2-1; CDR3 length: 20; V gene: TRBV11-2; D gene: TRBD2; clone size: -; CDR3 protein: CASGYPPTGTSGTRDNEQFF; CDR3 DNA: TGTGCCAGCGGATACCCCCCTACCGGGACTAGCGGGACGCGGGACAATGAGCAGTTCTTC
J gene: TRBJ2-7; CDR3 length: 14; V gene: TRBV11-3; D gene: -; clone size: many; CDR3 protein: CASSLTPTNYEQYF; CDR3 DNA: TGTGCCAGCAGCTTAACCCCAACCAACTACGAGCAGTACTTC
J gene: TRBJ1-1; CDR3 length: 13; V gene: TRBV6-1; D gene: -; clone size: many; CDR3 protein: CASKGPANTEAFF; CDR3 DNA: TGTGCCAGCAAAGGGCCAGCGAACACTGAAGCTTTCTTT